Described below is a single T cell receptor beta chain sequence and its context. Its antigen remains unknown. CDR3 length equals 15 residues. V dropped 2 bases and J dropped 0 bases, with 9 bases sitting between them. CDR1 is SGDLS, CDR2 YYNGEE, per germline. The protocol was immunoSEQ multiplex PCR, while the TCRdb copy is restricted to in-frame clones and leaves out a portion. Of 100,000 to 120,000 clones detected, roughly 90% appear once; the ten largest clones hold roughly 0.65%. Specified time point: week 11, during vaccination. One vaccine dose held 300 ug of mutant IDH1 20-mer peptide and came with topical imiquimod. The data were obtained in a study of a mutant IDH1 vaccine in newly diagnosed glioma. Study details: Once 4-6 weeks had passed after radiotherapy alone, vaccination started, or it started with temozolomide cycles. Therapy received beforehand was radiotherapy, temozolomide, or both, with most patients given both.

The chain couples TRBV9 to TRBJ2-1; D gene ambiguous. This TCR was sampled from a woman aged 50 to 60 with glioma. The sequences come from PBMCs, collected from a glioma patient whose treatment included an IDH1 peptide vaccine. CDR3 nucleotide sequence: TGTGCCAGCAGCGTTGCGCCTAACTCCTACAATGAGCAGTTCTTC. This translates into CASSVAPNSYNEQFF.